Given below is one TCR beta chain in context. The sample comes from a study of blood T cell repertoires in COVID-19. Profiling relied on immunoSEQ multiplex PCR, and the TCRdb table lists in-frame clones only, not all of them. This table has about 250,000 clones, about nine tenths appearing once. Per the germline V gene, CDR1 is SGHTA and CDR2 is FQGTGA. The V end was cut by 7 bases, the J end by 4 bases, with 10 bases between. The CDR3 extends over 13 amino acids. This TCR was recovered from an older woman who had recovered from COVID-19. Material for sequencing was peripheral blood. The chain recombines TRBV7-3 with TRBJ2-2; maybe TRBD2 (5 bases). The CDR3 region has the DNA TGTGCCAGCACCTTTGGGAGCACCGGGGAGCTGTTTTTT. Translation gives CASTFGSTGELFF. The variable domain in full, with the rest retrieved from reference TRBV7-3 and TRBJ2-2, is GAGVSQTPSNKVTEKGKYVELRCDPISGHTALYWYRQSLGQGPEFLIYFQGTGAADDSGLPNDRFFAVRPEGSVSTLKIQRTERGDSAVYLCASTFGSTGELFFGEGSRLTVL.